The 18 T cell receptor beta chains in this list originate from one sample, sequenced in a study of post-analysis software for immune sequencing data. Presence of unique molecular identifiers characterized the TCR beta cDNA libraries. TCRdb re-analysed the PCR reads in MiXCR, keeping a single row per CDR3 protein. Among approximately 630,000 distinct CDR3 sequences listed, approximately 59% were seen once. Overall study results and limits: A handful of TRBV segments, including TRBV5-6, TRBV5-1 and TRBV20-1, were more frequent in patients than controls.

Which antigens these TCRs recognize remains unknown. Sequenced material: blood. Receptors originate from a girl aged 2 to 9 with multiple sclerosis.

About this clonotype itself: An end of the junction differs from the germline gene, which may be a read error. V is TRBV10-3 and J is TRBJ1-2, with unresolved D. The CDR3 runs to 12 residues. Germline V lookup: CDR1 ENHRY, CDR2 SYGVKD. CDR3 bases: TGTGCCAGCAGTGAGCTAGAGAATGGCTACACCTTC. This sequence encodes CASSELENGYTF.

In this sample, this clonotype turned up a few times. V usage is TRBV5-1 and J usage is TRBJ2-1; tentative D call: TRBD1 (6 bases). CDR3 length: 15 residues. The germline V gene encodes CDR1 SGHRS and CDR2 YFSETQ. V was trimmed by 0 bases and J by 10 bases, leaving 17 bases between them. This CDR3 reads CASSLVPGEFGEQFF. The CDR3 region has the DNA TGCGCCAGCAGCTTGGTACCAGGGGAATTCGGAGAGCAGTTCTTC.

The J gene is TRBJ1-1, the V gene TRBV20-1, with a weak D call TRBD1 (6 bases). Looked up from germline, CDR1 is DFQATT and CDR2 is SNEGSKA (reference sequence). The V end lost 3 bases, the J end lost 6 bases, and 17 bases lay between the germline ends. The CDR3 sequence is 14 residues long. The CDR3 sequence is CSASPTGNGAEAFF. The CDR3 DNA reads as TGCAGTGCTAGCCCCACAGGGAATGGGGCTGAAGCTTTCTTT.

This clonotype was observed a few times. The chain has TRBV20-1 and TRBJ2-1, with 7 bases identical to TRBD2. The CDR3 spans 16 residues. Germline V lookup: CDR1 DFQATT, CDR2 SNEGSKA (reference sequence). V was clipped by 1 base and J by 8 bases; unmatched bases: 14. The CDR3: CSARGFSGEGNYEQFF. CDR3 bases: TGCAGTGCTAGAGGTTTTTCGGGGGAGGGCAACTATGAGCAGTTCTTC.

The CDR3 sequence: CASSSYATLNNEQFF. In DNA form, the CDR3 reads TGTGCCAGCAGTTCTTACGCGACTCTAAACAATGAGCAGTTCTTC. The chain carries TRBV27 and TRBJ2-1; no firm D call. V was clipped by 4 bases and J by 5 bases, with 15 bases between them. Germline V gene sequence: CDR1 MNHEY, CDR2 SMNVEV (reference sequence). CDR3 length equals 15 residues.

This chain's CDR3 is CASSGWDQSSYEQYF. CDR3 in DNA: TGTGCCAGCAGCGGGTGGGATCAAAGCTCCTACGAGCAGTACTTC. V usage is TRBV5-5 and J usage is TRBJ2-7; D not certain. The ends were cut back, 4 bases at V and 0 bases at J, with 14 bases in the middle. The CDR3 extends over 15 amino acids. Germline CDR1 is SGHKS and CDR2 is YYEKEE (reference sequence).

This chain uses TRBV5-1 with TRBJ2-7; TRBD1 aligns across 8 bases. The end of the DNA aligns better with TRBJ2-5, so the J call may be wrong. The germline V gene encodes CDR1 SGHRS and CDR2 YFSETQ. The CDR3 is 13 residues long. The CDR3 DNA reads TGCGCCAGCAGCCAGGGACAGGATGAGACCCAGTACTTC. This translates into CASSQGQDETQYF.

This clonotype has just one count. This chain uses TRBV6-1 with TRBJ1-5; TRBD1 is a possible D gene (6 bases). The CDR3 is made up of 16 amino acids. Germline values: CDR1 MNHNS, CDR2 SASEGT. V dropped 4 bases and J dropped 0 bases, with 13 bases sitting between them. The CDR3 nucleotides are TGTGCCAGCAGTGTTGAGGGGGGTTATAGCAATCAGCCCCAGCATTTT. Protein product: CASSVEGGYSNQPQHF.

The rearrangement links TRBV9 to TRBJ2-1, with 9 bases that match TRBD2. The V gene end was trimmed by 4 bases and the J gene end by 2 bases; junction bases not matched to a gene: 19. Germline CDR1 is SGDLS and CDR2 is YYNGEE. The CDR3 runs 20 residues. CDR3 amino acids: CASSQTSGLAGVSPYNEQFF. The CDR3 nucleotides are TGTGCCAGCAGCCAAACTAGTGGCTTAGCGGGGGTGTCCCCCTACAATGAGCAGTTCTTC.

V usage is TRBV6-6 and J usage is TRBJ2-7, with 8 bases lining up with TRBD2. This CDR3 is built from 16 residues. V was clipped by 7 bases and J by 5 bases; unmatched bases: 16. The germline gives CDR1 MNHNY, CDR2 SVGAGI (reference sequence). The CDR3 protein is CASTGLAGGGLHEQYF. In DNA form, the CDR3 reads TGTGCCAGCACCGGACTGGCGGGAGGTGGCCTCCACGAGCAGTACTTC.

This chain uses TRBV20-1 with TRBJ2-3; 8 bases are a match to TRBD2. V was pared by 3 bases and J by 6 bases, with 2 bases of the junction left unmatched. Germline CDR1 is DFQATT and CDR2 is SNEGSKA (reference sequence). The CDR3 has 12 residues. The CDR3 bases are TGCAGTGCTAGCGGGAGGGCCGATACGCAGTATTTT. Amino acid sequence: CSASGRADTQYF.

The J gene is TRBJ1-1, the V gene TRBV6-2 or TRBV6-3; TRBD1 matches at 9 bases. J lost 1 base, V lost 4 bases, and 10 bases had no gene match. The CDR3 spans 17 residues. Germline V lookup: CDR1 MNHEY, CDR2 SVGEGT. As DNA, the CDR3 is TGTGCCAGCAGTTCCCTGACAGGGGGGCCACCGAACACTGAAGCTTTCTTT. It codes for CASSSLTGGPPNTEAFF.

This clonotype was recorded a few times. This CDR3 reads CASSFRGRGETQYF. Written as DNA, the CDR3 is TGTGCCAGCAGCTTTCGGGGGCGCGGGGAGACCCAGTACTTC. The chain joins TRBV7-2 to TRBJ2-5; D tentatively fits TRBD1 or TRBD2 (6 bases each). Germline V gene data show CDR1 as SGHTA and CDR2 as FQGNSA. This CDR3 has 14 amino acids. V dropped 3 bases and J dropped 5 bases, with 13 bases sitting between them.

The DNA of the CDR3 is TGTGCCAGCAGCCTACCCGGGACAGGGCCCACCGGGGAGCTGTTTTTT. This codes for CASSLPGTGPTGELFF. This chain uses TRBV5-6 with TRBJ2-2; 9 bases line up with TRBD1. Losses at the gene ends were 4 bases for V and 4 bases for J; bases not matched to a gene: 8. CDR1 is SGHDT and CDR2 is YYEEEE in the germline V gene. The CDR3 runs to 16 residues.

This clonotype has only a few counts. The chain couples TRBV4-3 to TRBJ2-1, with 8 bases lining up with TRBD1. V shed 3 bases and J 8 bases; nucleotides not matched to a gene: 6. CDR3 size: 14 residues. The V gene's germline CDR1 is LGHNA and CDR2 YSLEER. CDR3 in amino acids: CASSHPDRGHEQFF. In DNA form, the CDR3 reads TGCGCCAGCAGCCACCCCGACAGGGGCCATGAGCAGTTCTTC.

This sequence joins TRBV5-1 and TRBJ2-1; 7 bases agree with TRBD1. The CDR3 length is 14 residues. V trimming: 2 bases; J trimming: 8 bases; junction bases outside the gene matches: 7. Looked up from germline, CDR1 is SGHRS and CDR2 is YFSETQ. The CDR3 DNA is TGCGCCAGCAGCTTCACTTTACAGGGGTATGAGCAGTTCTTC. Its translation is CASSFTLQGYEQFF. Full variable domain (remainder filled in from reference TRBV5-1 and TRBJ2-1): KAGVTQTPRYLIKTRGQQVTLSCSPISGHRSVSWYQQTPGQGLQFLFEYFSETQRNKGNFPGRFSGRQFSNSRSEMNVSTLELGDSALYLCASSFTLQGYEQFFGPGTRLTVL.

The rearrangement uses TRBV2 and TRBJ2-1; D ambiguous. The length of the CDR3 is 13 residues. Trimming shortened V by 3 bases and J by 9 bases, and 12 bases separated the two germline ends. Germline V gives CDR1 SNHLY, CDR2 FYNNEI. CDR3 nucleotides: TGTGCCAGCAGTGAGGGCCCAGTGGGTGAGCAGTTCTTC. It encodes CASSEGPVGEQFF.

This clonotype was seen only a few times. This chain connects TRBV3-1 to TRBJ2-1; 10 bases fit TRBD2. This CDR3 contains 16 residues. The germline V gene encodes CDR1 LGHDT and CDR2 YNNKEL (reference sequence). The V gene end was trimmed by 3 bases and the J gene end by 2 bases; junction bases not matched to a gene: 4. The CDR3 sequence: CASSQVGLAAYNEQFF. The DNA of the CDR3 is TGTGCCAGCAGCCAGGTTGGACTAGCGGCCTACAATGAGCAGTTCTTC.